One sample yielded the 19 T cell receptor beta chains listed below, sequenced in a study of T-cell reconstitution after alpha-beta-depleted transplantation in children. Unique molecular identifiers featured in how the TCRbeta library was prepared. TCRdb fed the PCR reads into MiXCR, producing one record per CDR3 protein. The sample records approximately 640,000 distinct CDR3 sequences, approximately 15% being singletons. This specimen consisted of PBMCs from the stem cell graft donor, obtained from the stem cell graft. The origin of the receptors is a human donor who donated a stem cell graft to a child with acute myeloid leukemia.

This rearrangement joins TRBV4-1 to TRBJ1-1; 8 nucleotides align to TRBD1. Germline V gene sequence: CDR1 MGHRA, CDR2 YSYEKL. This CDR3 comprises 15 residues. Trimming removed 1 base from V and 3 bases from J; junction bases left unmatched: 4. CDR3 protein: CASSQALGQDTEAFF. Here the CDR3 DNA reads TGCGCCAGCAGCCAAGCCCTGGGACAGGACACTGAAGCTTTCTTT.

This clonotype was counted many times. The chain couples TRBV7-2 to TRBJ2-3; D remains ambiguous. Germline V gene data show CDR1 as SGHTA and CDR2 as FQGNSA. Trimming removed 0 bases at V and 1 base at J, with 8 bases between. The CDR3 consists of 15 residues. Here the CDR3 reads CASSLAVVRTDTQYF. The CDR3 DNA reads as TGTGCCAGCAGCTTAGCTGTGGTGCGCACAGATACGCAGTATTTT.

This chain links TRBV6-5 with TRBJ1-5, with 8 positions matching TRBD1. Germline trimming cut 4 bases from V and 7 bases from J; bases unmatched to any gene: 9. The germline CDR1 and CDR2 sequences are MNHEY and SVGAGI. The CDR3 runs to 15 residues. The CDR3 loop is CASSSTQGARQPQHF. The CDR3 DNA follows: TGTGCCAGCAGTTCGACCCAGGGGGCTAGACAGCCCCAGCATTTT.

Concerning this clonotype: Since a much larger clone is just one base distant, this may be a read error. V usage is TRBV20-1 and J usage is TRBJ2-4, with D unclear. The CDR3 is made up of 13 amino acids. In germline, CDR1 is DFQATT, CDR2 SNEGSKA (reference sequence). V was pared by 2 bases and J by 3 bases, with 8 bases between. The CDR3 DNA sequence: TGCAGTGCTAGAATCGCAGTCAAAAACATTCAGTACTTC. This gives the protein CSARIAVKNIQYF.

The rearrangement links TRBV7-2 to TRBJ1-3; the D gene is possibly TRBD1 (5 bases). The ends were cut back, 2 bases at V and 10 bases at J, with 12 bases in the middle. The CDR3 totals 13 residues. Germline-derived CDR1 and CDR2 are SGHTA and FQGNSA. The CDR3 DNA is TGTGCCAGCAGCTTATCCAGGTCAGGGACCATATATTTT. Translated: CASSLSRSGTIYF.

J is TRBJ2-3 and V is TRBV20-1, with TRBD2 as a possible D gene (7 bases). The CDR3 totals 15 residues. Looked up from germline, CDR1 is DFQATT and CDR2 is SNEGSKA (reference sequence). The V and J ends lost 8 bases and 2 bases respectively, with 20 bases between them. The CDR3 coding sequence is TGCAGTCCTATTCCCTTCGGGGGGCCCACAGATACGCAGTATTTT. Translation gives CSPIPFGGPTDTQYF.

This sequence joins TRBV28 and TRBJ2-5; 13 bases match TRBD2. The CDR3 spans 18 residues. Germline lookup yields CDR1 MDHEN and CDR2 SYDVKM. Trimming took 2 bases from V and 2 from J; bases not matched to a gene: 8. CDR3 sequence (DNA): TGTGCCAGCAGTTTAAGGGGACTAGCGGGGTTGGGGCAAGAGACCCAGTACTTC. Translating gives CASSLRGLAGLGQETQYF.

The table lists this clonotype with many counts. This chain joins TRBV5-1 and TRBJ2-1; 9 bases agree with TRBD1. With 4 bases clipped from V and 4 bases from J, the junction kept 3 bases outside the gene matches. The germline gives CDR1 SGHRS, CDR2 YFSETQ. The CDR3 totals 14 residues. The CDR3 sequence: CASSVGQGYNEQFF. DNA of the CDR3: TGCGCCAGCAGCGTAGGACAGGGGTACAATGAGCAGTTCTTC.

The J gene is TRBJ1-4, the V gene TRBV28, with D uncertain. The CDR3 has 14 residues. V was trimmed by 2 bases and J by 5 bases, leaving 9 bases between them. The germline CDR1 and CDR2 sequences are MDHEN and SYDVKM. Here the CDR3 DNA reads TGTGCCAGCAGTTTAACCGCGGGGAATGAAAAACTGTTTTTT. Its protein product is CASSLTAGNEKLFF.

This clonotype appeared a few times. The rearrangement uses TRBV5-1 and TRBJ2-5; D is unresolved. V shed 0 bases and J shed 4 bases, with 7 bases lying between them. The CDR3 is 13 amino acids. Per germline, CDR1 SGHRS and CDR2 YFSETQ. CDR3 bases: TGCGCCAGCAGCTTGGACCCTCGAGAGACCCAGTACTTC. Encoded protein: CASSLDPRETQYF.

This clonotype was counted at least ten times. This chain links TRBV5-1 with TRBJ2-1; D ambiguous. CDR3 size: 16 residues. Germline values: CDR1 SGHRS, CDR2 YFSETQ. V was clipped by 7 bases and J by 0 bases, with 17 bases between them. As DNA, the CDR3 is TGCGCCAGCTGGGTAGACGGGTCCAGCTCCTACAATGAGCAGTTCTTC. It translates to CASWVDGSSSYNEQFF.

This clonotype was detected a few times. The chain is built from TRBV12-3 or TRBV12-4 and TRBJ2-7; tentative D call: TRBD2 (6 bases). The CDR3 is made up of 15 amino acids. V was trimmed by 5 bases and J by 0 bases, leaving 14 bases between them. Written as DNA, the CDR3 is TGTGCCAGCAGTCCTCGGGCGGGGAGCTCCTACGAGCAGTACTTC. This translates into CASSPRAGSSYEQYF.

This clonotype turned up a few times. This chain's CDR3 is CASSLGGGYGTEAFF. The CDR3 region has the DNA TGTGCCAGCAGCTTGGGGGGGGGTTACGGCACTGAAGCTTTCTTT. J is TRBJ1-1 and V is TRBV7-2; perhaps TRBD1 as D (5 bases). V was pared by 3 bases and J by 4 bases, with 15 bases between. The CDR3 covers 15 residues. The germline V gene has CDR1 SGHTA and CDR2 FQGNSA.

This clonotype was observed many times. The chain's CDR3 is CASSYLGTSREQFF. CDR3 bases: TGTGCCAGCAGTTACCTCGGGACTTCCCGTGAGCAGTTCTTC. The V gene is TRBV6-5, the J gene TRBJ2-1; D is perhaps TRBD2 (6 bases). This CDR3 spans 14 amino acids. The V end was cut by 2 bases, the J end by 9 bases, with 14 bases between. Germline lookup yields CDR1 MNHEY and CDR2 SVGAGI.

The CDR3 is CASSAMREPYNEQFF. CDR3 DNA: TGTGCCAGCAGCGCGATGCGGGAGCCCTACAATGAGCAGTTCTTC. V gene TRBV7-8 combines with J gene TRBJ2-1; 7 bases line up with TRBD2. Unmatched junction bases numbered 6, after V lost 5 bases and J lost 2 bases. The germline V gene encodes CDR1 SGHVS and CDR2 FQNEAQ. The CDR3 totals 15 residues.

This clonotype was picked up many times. The CDR3 is CASSPQGDRGYYTF. The DNA of the CDR3 is TGCGCCAGCAGCCCGCAAGGGGACAGGGGATACTACACCTTC. The V and J genes are TRBV5-1 and TRBJ1-2; 10 nucleotides match TRBD1. CDR3 length: 14 residues. Trimming took 4 bases from V and 10 from J; bases not matched to a gene: 10. CDR1 is SGHRS, CDR2 YFSETQ, per germline.

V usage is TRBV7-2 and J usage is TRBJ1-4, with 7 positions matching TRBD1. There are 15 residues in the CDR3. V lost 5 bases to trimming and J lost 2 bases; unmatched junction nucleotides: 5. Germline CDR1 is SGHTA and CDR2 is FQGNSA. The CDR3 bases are TGTGCCAGCAGCGGAGGGGGCTGGACTAATGAAAAACTGTTTTTT. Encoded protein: CASSGGGWTNEKLFF.

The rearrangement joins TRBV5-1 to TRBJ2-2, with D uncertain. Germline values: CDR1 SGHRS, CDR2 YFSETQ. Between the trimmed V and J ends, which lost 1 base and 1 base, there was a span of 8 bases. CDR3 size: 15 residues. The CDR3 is CASSLLAWNTGELFF. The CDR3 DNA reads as TGCGCCAGCAGCTTGTTGGCATGGAACACCGGGGAGCTGTTTTTT.

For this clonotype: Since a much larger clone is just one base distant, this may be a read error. CDR3 region: CASSLGRHKPQHF. In nucleotides, the CDR3 is TGTGCCAGCAGCTTAGGGAGACATAAGCCCCAGCATTTT. The chain combines TRBV11-2 with TRBJ1-5; the D is unclear. The CDR3 is made up of 13 amino acids. Germline V CDR1 and CDR2: SGHAT, FQNNGV. Trimming shortened V by 1 base and J by 8 bases, and 9 bases separated the two germline ends.